This TCR beta chain was sequenced in a study of T cell responses to AZD1222 COVID-19 vaccine. Regarding the study as a whole: Spike-specific TCR depth and breadth grew after two AZD1222 doses. White British donors predominated, females outnumbered males, and clonal diversity was possibly underestimated. At baseline, just a handful of AZD1222 recipients tested seropositive.

This clone has a single count. What it binds is not known. Per the germline V gene, CDR1 is MDHEN and CDR2 is SYDVKM. Losses at the gene ends were 6 bases for V and 7 bases for J; bases not matched to a gene: 9. CDR3 length: 14 residues. Sequenced by immunoSEQ multiplex PCR; TCRdb stores in-frame clones only, minus some. The profile shows 140,000 to 150,000 clones, around four fifths of them singletons. This sequence joins TRBV28 and TRBJ1-2, with 9 nucleotides matching TRBD1. The clonotype was recovered from an adult in good health. The material sequenced was peripheral blood, taken on day 0 of MenACWY control vaccination. The CDR3 DNA follows: TGTGCCAGCAGCCTCGGGGACAGGGATTCTGGCTACACCTTC. This translates into CASSLGDRDSGYTF.